The 3 T cell receptor beta chains listed next were all sequenced from one sample in a study of B cell selection in AIRE deficiency. Sequencing used immunoSEQ multiplex PCR; TCRdb keeps in-frame clones, though not all of them. The sample records 20,000 or so clones, 80% to 95% being singletons. Regulatory T cells were sorted as CD4+CD25hiCD127low/negative cells. The sample was CD4+CD25+ Tregs sorted from PBMCs. These receptors were obtained from a human donor in good health.

This chain connects TRBV6-1 to TRBJ2-7; the match to TRBD1 covers 12 bases. This CDR3 has 14 amino acids. Per the germline V gene, CDR1 is MNHNS and CDR2 is SASEGT. J lost 7 bases, V lost 7 bases, and 8 bases had no gene match. In DNA, the CDR3 is TGTGCCAGCAAGCCGGGACAGGGGGCTGGAGAGCAGTACTTC. This gives the protein CASKPGQGAGEQYF.

J is TRBJ2-5 and V is TRBV6-6; D unclear. The CDR3 extends over 12 amino acids. V was cut by 4 bases and J by 5 bases, with 8 bases left in between. CDR1 is MNHNY, CDR2 SVGAGI, per germline (reference sequence). The CDR3: CASSSPRETQYF. For the CDR3, the DNA is TGTGCCAGCAGTTCCCCGAGGGAGACCCAGTACTTC.

The rearrangement uses TRBV7-9 and TRBJ2-5; perhaps TRBD1 as D (5 bases). This CDR3 is built from 14 residues. Germline-derived CDR1 and CDR2 are SEHNR and FQNEAQ (reference sequence). Trimming removed 1 base at V and 5 bases at J, with 11 bases between. CDR3 in amino acids: CASSLVPGKETQYF. The CDR3 coding sequence is TGTGCCAGCAGCTTAGTTCCAGGGAAGGAGACCCAGTACTTC.